A single sample gave rise to the 25 T cell receptor beta chains below, sequenced in a study of T cells after yellow fever vaccination. TCRdb itself ran the 5' RACE reads through MiXCR, one entry per CDR3 protein. The sample carries more than 300,000 distinct CDR3 sequences, approximately 11% recorded once. Sample: CD4+ T cells sorted from PBMCs, taken 45 days after the yellow fever booster vaccination. These receptors came from a young man who received the YFV17D yellow fever vaccine.

This clonotype was seen a handful of times. J is TRBJ1-4 and V is TRBV29-1; possible D gene TRBD1, 5 bases. The germline gives CDR1 SQVTM, CDR2 ANQGSEA. The CDR3 loop spans 14 amino acids. Between the trimmed V and J ends, which lost 5 bases and 10 bases, there was a span of 20 bases. The CDR3 region has the DNA TGCAGCGTTTACGGGGACGGCTCCGTTGGAAAACTGTTTTTT. It specifies CSVYGDGSVGKLFF.

V and J are TRBV11-2 and TRBJ2-6; TRBD1 matches at 7 bases. After removal of 4 bases from V and 2 bases from J, the junction contained 23 bases not matched to a gene. The CDR3 spans 22 residues. Germline V gene sequence: CDR1 SGHAT, CDR2 FQNNGV. The DNA for the CDR3 is TGTGCCAGCAGCTCGATTACTCGGGACAGCGGACATGGTGTTCCTGGGGCCAACGTCCTGACTTTC. Translated, it gives CASSSITRDSGHGVPGANVLTF.

The chain employs TRBV19 and TRBJ1-6; a possible D gene is TRBD1 (5 bases). Germline CDR1 is LNHDA and CDR2 is SQIVND (reference sequence). Deletions cut 3 bases from V and 6 bases from J, with 15 bases between. This CDR3 region has 16 residues. As DNA, the CDR3 is TGTGCCAGTAGTATTTTCTCGGGACGGATTAATTCACCCCTCCACTTT. Protein product: CASSIFSGRINSPLHF.

The chain carries TRBV7-6 and TRBJ2-1; D ambiguous. Per the germline V gene, CDR1 is SGHVS and CDR2 is FNYEAQ. The CDR3 spans 13 residues. Trimming removed 0 bases at V and 5 bases at J, with 5 bases between. CDR3 protein: CASSLARHNEQFF. The CDR3 DNA reads as TGTGCCAGCAGCTTAGCCAGACACAATGAGCAGTTCTTC.

This chain connects TRBV28 to TRBJ1-1, with D possibly matching TRBD1 (6 bases). Germline V gene lookup returns CDR1 MDHEN and CDR2 SYDVKM. V was shortened by 6 bases and J by 6 bases, with 20 bases between the two germline ends. The CDR3 contains 15 residues. CDR3 sequence (DNA): TGTGCCAGCAGGGACCAGACAGGCCGGGAAGCTGAAGCTTTCTTT. Residues: CASRDQTGREAEAFF.

The chain has TRBV19 and TRBJ2-2; 10 bases are shared with TRBD1. Germline V gene lookup returns CDR1 LNHDA and CDR2 SQIVND (reference sequence). The CDR3 is 16 residues long. Trimming removed 7 bases from V and 5 bases from J; junction bases left unmatched: 10. CDR3 nucleotide sequence: TGTGCCAGTATAGGGGGACAGGGGTTCTATACCGGGGAGCTGTTTTTT. Amino acid sequence: CASIGGQGFYTGELFF.

The chain uses TRBV6-2 or TRBV6-3 and TRBJ2-5; D tentatively fits TRBD1 or TRBD2 (5 bases each). Trimming removed 5 bases at V and 5 bases at J, with 21 bases between. Germline V gene data show CDR1 as MNHEY and CDR2 as SVGEGT. CDR3 length equals 16 residues. Written as DNA, the CDR3 is TGTGCCAGCAGTCTCGGGGCGCGATCCGGTGGCGAGACCCAGTACTTC. Its protein is CASSLGARSGGETQYF.

In DNA form, the CDR3 reads TGTGCCAGCAGCGCTGGGACAAACCTAGATACGCAGTATTTT. Translation: CASSAGTNLDTQYF. V usage is TRBV2 and J usage is TRBJ2-3, with D maybe TRBD1 (6 bases). The germline V gene has CDR1 SNHLY and CDR2 FYNNEI. This CDR3 has 14 residues. V lost 6 bases, J lost 5 bases, and 15 bases lay in between. Full variable domain (remainder filled in from reference TRBV2 and TRBJ2-3): EPEVTQTPSHQVTQMGQEVILRCVPISNHLYFYWYRQILGQKVEFLVSFYNNEISEKSEIFDDQFSVERPDGSNFTLKIRSTKLEDSAMYFCASSAGTNLDTQYFGPGTRLTVL.

The chain employs TRBV5-1 and TRBJ1-2; no clear D gene. Germline V gene lookup returns CDR1 SGHRS and CDR2 YFSETQ. V was clipped by 4 bases and J by 8 bases, with 18 bases between them. CDR3 size: 14 residues. CDR3 nucleotide sequence: TGCGCCAGCAGCCTGGAGGAACCGCCCCGAGGCTACACCTTC. Translated, it gives CASSLEEPPRGYTF.

V and J are TRBV15 and TRBJ1-2; D remains unclear. The germline V gene has CDR1 LNHNV and CDR2 YYDKDF (reference sequence). This CDR3 is 14 amino acids long. Trimming cost V 6 bases and J 14 bases, with 25 bases left between them. The CDR3 DNA sequence: TGTGCCACCAGTAGACAACCGCCCTCCTCCTTCGGGACCTTC. This encodes CATSRQPPSSFGTF.

This clonotype occurred a few times. The chain links TRBV7-3 to TRBJ2-7, with a possible D match to TRBD2 (5 bases). Trimming took 2 bases from V and 3 from J, leaving 17 bases between them. Germline V gives CDR1 SGHTA, CDR2 FQGTGA. The CDR3 is 16 amino acids. CDR3 nucleotide sequence: TGTGCCAGCAGCTTAGCGGGTGGGTCGATTGGCTACGAGCAGTACTTC. Encoded protein: CASSLAGGSIGYEQYF.

V usage is TRBV3-1 and J usage is TRBJ2-1; D tentatively reads TRBD1 or TRBD2 (5 bases each). Trimming pared 3 bases from V and 1 base from J, leaving 7 bases between. This CDR3 is built from 14 residues. The germline gives CDR1 LGHDT, CDR2 YNNKEL (reference sequence). CDR3 DNA: TGTGCCAGCAGCCAGAGGGGATCCTACAATGAGCAGTTCTTC. Amino acid sequence: CASSQRGSYNEQFF.

This chain links TRBV29-1 with TRBJ2-3, with D possibly being TRBD1 or TRBD2 (5 bases each). From germline, CDR1 is SQVTM and CDR2 ANQGSEA. Trimming left V 4 bases short and J 0 bases short, with 11 bases between. The CDR3 sequence is 14 residues long. CDR3 protein: CSVVGWGSTDTQYF. CDR3 nucleotides: TGCAGCGTTGTAGGGTGGGGGAGCACAGATACGCAGTATTTT.

In its sample, this clonotype was seen many times. The V gene is TRBV4-1, the J gene TRBJ1-2; TRBD1 agrees at 9 bases. The V gene's germline CDR1 is MGHRA and CDR2 YSYEKL. The CDR3 runs 14 residues. Trimming cost V 3 bases and J 2 bases; bases outside gene matches: 1. Written as DNA, the CDR3 is TGCGCCAGCAGCCAGGGGACAGGGAACTATGGCTACACCTTC. Translating it yields CASSQGTGNYGYTF.

This sequence joins TRBV3-1 and TRBJ2-2; D remains unclear. Germline loops: CDR1 LGHDT, CDR2 YNNKEL (reference sequence). The V gene lost 1 base and the J gene lost 4 bases, with 13 bases spanning the gap. This CDR3 spans 16 amino acids. The CDR3 sequence: CASSQASGQTTGELFF. For the CDR3, the DNA is TGTGCCAGCAGCCAAGCCTCCGGCCAAACCACCGGGGAGCTGTTTTTT.

The chain combines TRBV28 with TRBJ1-2; unclear D gene. Germline V lookup: CDR1 MDHEN, CDR2 SYDVKM. Trimming removed 5 bases from V and 4 bases from J, with 11 bases in between. The CDR3 sequence is 13 residues long. The CDR3 spells CASSLLPFYGYTF. CDR3 nucleotides: TGTGCCAGCAGTCTCCTTCCGTTCTATGGCTACACCTTC.

Ten or more counts support this clonotype. The chain has TRBV6-2 or TRBV6-3 and TRBJ2-7, with D tentatively TRBD1 or TRBD2 (5 bases each). CDR1 and CDR2 (germline): MNHEY, SVGEGT. Trimming took off 6 bases at V and 4 bases at J, with 22 bases between the two ends. This CDR3 comprises 16 residues. Here the CDR3 reads CASSRRGPRITYEQYF. CDR3 in DNA: TGTGCCAGCAGCCGAAGGGGACCGCGAATTACTTACGAGCAGTACTTC.

This chain links TRBV11-2 with TRBJ2-3; possibly TRBD2 for D (6 bases). The V end lost 4 bases, the J end lost 2 bases, and 16 bases lay between the germline ends. Germline CDR1 is SGHAT and CDR2 is FQNNGV. The CDR3 sequence is 16 residues long. CDR3 residues: CASSWRGQAITDTQYF. In nucleotides, the CDR3 is TGTGCCAGCAGCTGGCGGGGTCAGGCAATCACAGATACGCAGTATTTT. Based on the CDR3 plus reference TRBV11-2 and TRBJ2-3, the full variable domain is EAGVAQSPRYKIIEKRQSVAFWCNPISGHATLYWYQQILGQGPKLLIQFQNNGVVDDSQLPKDRFSAERLKGVDSTLKIQPAKLEDSAVYLCASSWRGQAITDTQYFGPGTRLTVL.

This clonotype was recorded many times. At one end, the junction sequence differs from germline, possibly due to a read error. The chain recombines TRBV5-1 with TRBJ1-2, with 9 positions matching TRBD1. The CDR3 is 14 residues long. Germline CDR1 is SGHRS and CDR2 is YFSETQ. The CDR3: CASSSTGGSYGYTF. The CDR3 nucleotides are TGTGCCAGCAGTTCCACAGGGGGCAGCTATGGCTACACCTTC.

V usage is TRBV20-1 and J usage is TRBJ1-1, with 7 bases that match TRBD1. The junction had 8 bases not matched to a gene; V was cut back by 6 bases and J by 1 base. CDR1 and CDR2 from the germline V gene are DFQATT and SNEGSKA (reference sequence). This CDR3 has 14 amino acids. The CDR3 region has the DNA TGCAGTGCGTTGGGACAGCTACGGAACACTGAAGCTTTCTTT. Translation gives CSALGQLRNTEAFF.

This clonotype was seen only a few times. This sequence joins TRBV24-1 and TRBJ2-7, with no clear D. Trimming pared 9 bases from V and 6 bases from J, leaving 11 bases between. Germline V CDR1 and CDR2: KGHDR, SFDVKD. This CDR3 has 11 residues. The chain's CDR3 is CATATFPEQYF. As DNA, the CDR3 is TGTGCCACCGCTACCTTCCCCGAGCAGTACTTC.

The CDR3 loop reads CSATTSGGPLVTDTQYF. As DNA, the CDR3 is TGCAGTGCGACGACTAGCGGGGGGCCCCTTGTTACAGATACGCAGTATTTT. The rearrangement joins TRBV20-1 to TRBJ2-3; TRBD2 agrees at 13 bases. The CDR3 covers 17 residues. Germline trimming cut 6 bases from V and 3 bases from J; bases unmatched to any gene: 12. The germline CDR1 and CDR2 sequences are DFQATT and SNEGSKA (reference sequence).

This clonotype was counted ten times or more. The rearrangement links TRBV7-9 to TRBJ2-6, with 11 bases fitting TRBD1. J gave up 4 bases and V 7 bases, and 9 bases lay outside the gene matches. The CDR3 totals 17 residues. CDR1 is SEHNR, CDR2 FQNEAQ, per germline (reference sequence). CDR3 in DNA: TGTGCCAGCACCGGACAGGGGGCGGCCTCCGGGGCCAACGTCCTGACTTTC. The encoded protein is CASTGQGAASGANVLTF.

The chain couples TRBV6-5 to TRBJ1-2; 7 bases map to TRBD1. This CDR3 spans 15 amino acids. The germline CDR1 and CDR2 sequences are MNHEY and SVGAGI. The junction had 8 bases not matched to a gene; V was cut back by 0 bases and J by 7 bases. The CDR3 region has the DNA TGTGCCAGCAGTTACTCCCCGACAGGGCTTTTTGGCTACACCTTC. This codes for CASSYSPTGLFGYTF.

The V call is TRBV7-8, the J call TRBJ1-3; D unclear. Germline V lookup: CDR1 SGHVS, CDR2 FQNEAQ. V dropped 7 bases and J dropped 0 bases, with 16 bases sitting between them. The CDR3 runs to 16 residues. CDR3 bases: TGTGCCAGCACCATCCGGGCGAGTGGCTCTGGAAACACCATATATTTT. Amino acids: CASTIRASGSGNTIYF.